The 27 T cell receptor beta chains below all came from one sample that was sequenced in a study of T cell clonotyping in hematopoietic cell transplantation. The repertoire was sequenced with immunoSEQ multiplex PCR; TCRdb's copy has only in-frame clones and lacks some. This sample yields over 25,000 clones, of which about 93% are seen a single time; about 10% belongs to the top ten. Sequencing was performed on PBMCs, taken 100 days after allogeneic stem cell transplant. Source of these receptors: a female patient aged 50-60 years who had an allogeneic stem cell transplant from a related donor, so the T cells may come from the graft donor. Some clones in this sample may be carry-over from other donors' samples.

The rearrangement uses TRBV4-1 and TRBJ2-7; possibly TRBD1 or TRBD2 for D (5 bases each). The V end lost 0 bases, the J end lost 2 bases, and 14 bases lay between the germline ends. This CDR3 has 16 residues. The germline gives CDR1 MGHRA, CDR2 YSYEKL. The CDR3 DNA reads TGCGCCAGCAGCCAAGAAGTAGCCGGGGCCGCCTACGAGCAGTACTTC. Its protein is CASSQEVAGAAYEQYF.

V gene TRBV11-2 combines with J gene TRBJ2-7; 7 nucleotides line up with TRBD1. This CDR3 region has 14 residues. CDR1 and CDR2 from the germline V gene are SGHAT and FQNNGV. J was trimmed by 12 bases and V by 0 bases; bases with no gene match: 11. CDR3 coding DNA: TGTGCCAGCAGCTTAGAGAGGATTGGACAGGTGTTGTACTTC. Protein sequence: CASSLERIGQVLYF.

The J gene is TRBJ2-5, the V gene TRBV27; 7 bases map to TRBD2. This CDR3 has 14 residues. V trimming: 3 bases; J trimming: 5 bases; junction bases outside the gene matches: 6. Looked up from germline, CDR1 is MNHEY and CDR2 is SMNVEV (reference sequence). CDR3 coding DNA: TGTGCCAGCAGTTTCACGGGGGGAGGTGAGACCCAGTACTTC. Encoded protein: CASSFTGGGETQYF.

The V and J genes are TRBV15 and TRBJ1-6; unclear D gene. Germline values: CDR1 LNHNV, CDR2 YYDKDF (reference sequence). V lost 5 bases to trimming and J lost 0 bases, with 11 bases between them. The length of the CDR3 is 16 residues. In DNA, the CDR3 is TGTGCCACCAGCCTCGGGTGGGGCTCCTATAATTCACCCCTCCACTTT. Protein sequence: CATSLGWGSYNSPLHF.

The V call is TRBV4-1, the J call TRBJ2-4; D is perhaps TRBD1 (6 bases). There are 15 residues in the CDR3. Germline assignment: CDR1 MGHRA and CDR2 YSYEKL. V lost 3 bases and J 5 bases, leaving 14 bases between the germline ends. In nucleotides, the CDR3 is TGCGCCAGCAGCCACCGTACCAGGGGCGAAAACATTCAGTACTTC. Protein sequence: CASSHRTRGENIQYF.

The V gene is TRBV5-1, the J gene TRBJ1-1; no firm D call. Germline CDR1 reads SGHRS; CDR2 reads YFSETQ. V was shortened by 3 bases and J by 2 bases, with 8 bases between the two germline ends. The CDR3 totals 13 residues. The CDR3 DNA follows: TGCGCCAGCAGCTCGGAGTATAACACTGAAGCTTTCTTT. Its protein is CASSSEYNTEAFF.

The chain joins TRBV6-6 to TRBJ2-7, with D unresolved. The V and J ends lost 8 bases and 4 bases respectively, with 15 bases between them. Germline V gives CDR1 MNHNY, CDR2 SVGAGI (reference sequence). The CDR3 consists of 13 residues. CDR3: CASAQVYRYEQYF. For the CDR3, the DNA is TGTGCCAGCGCTCAGGTTTATCGATACGAGCAGTACTTC.

The rearrangement joins TRBV2 to TRBJ2-7; D ambiguous. Trimming stripped 6 bases from V and 0 bases from J, with 15 bases between. This CDR3 is built from 15 residues. CDR1 SNHLY and CDR2 FYNNEI come from the germline V gene. The CDR3 here is CASSPLVEPSYEQYF. In nucleotides, the CDR3 is TGTGCCAGCAGCCCTCTCGTAGAGCCCTCCTACGAGCAGTACTTC.

This clone was recorded a few times. V is TRBV6-5 and J is TRBJ1-2; TRBD1 matches 10 bases. With 6 bases clipped from V and 7 bases from J, the junction kept 11 bases outside the gene matches. Per germline, CDR1 MNHEY and CDR2 SVGAGI. The CDR3 is 15 residues long. CDR3 DNA: TGTGCCAGCAGATTCCGGGACAGGGGTGGTAGTGGCTACACCTTC. Protein sequence: CASRFRDRGGSGYTF.

This chain uses TRBV5-1 with TRBJ1-1; no firm D call. The germline V gene has CDR1 SGHRS and CDR2 YFSETQ. CDR3 length: 12 amino acids. The V and J ends lost 0 bases and 4 bases respectively, with 4 bases between them. The CDR3 nucleotides read TGCGCCAGCAGCTTGGTGGGCACTGAAGCTTTCTTT. Residues: CASSLVGTEAFF.

This clone showed up just once. The chain's CDR3 is CASSPELRDTNYGYTF. The CDR3 DNA is TGTGCCAGCTCACCAGAACTCCGGGACACAAACTATGGCTACACCTTC. The chain recombines TRBV18 with TRBJ1-2; TRBD1 might be the D (6 bases). This CDR3 spans 16 amino acids. CDR1 is KGHSH and CDR2 is LQKENI in the germline V gene. Trimming left V 2 bases short and J 2 bases short, with 15 bases between.

This clone appeared a single time. The rearrangement joins TRBV5-1 to TRBJ1-6; D remains ambiguous. The CDR3 is made up of 15 amino acids. V gave up 4 bases and J gave up 6 bases, with 14 bases separating them. Germline V CDR1 and CDR2: SGHRS, YFSETQ. CDR3 coding DNA: TGCGCCAGCAGCGTGGACCGGGCTCGTAATTCACCCCTCCACTTT. Its translation: CASSVDRARNSPLHF. The variable domain in full, with the rest retrieved from reference TRBV5-1 and TRBJ1-6, is KAGVTQTPRYLIKTRGQQVTLSCSPISGHRSVSWYQQTPGQGLQFLFEYFSETQRNKGNFPGRFSGRQFSNSRSEMNVSTLELGDSALYLCASSVDRARNSPLHFGNGTRLTVT.

The V gene is TRBV18, the J gene TRBJ2-7, with D possibly matching TRBD2 (5 bases). The V end lost 4 bases, the J end lost 2 bases, and 12 bases lay between the germline ends. Germline CDR1 is KGHSH and CDR2 is LQKENI. The CDR3 length is 14 residues. Written as DNA, the CDR3 is TGTGCCAGCTCACGGGAGACATTCCCCTACGAGCAGTACTTC. Residues: CASSRETFPYEQYF.

The chain uses TRBV2 and TRBJ2-2; D not certain. Trimming took 5 bases from V and 3 from J, leaving 7 bases between them. This CDR3 is 13 amino acids long. CDR1 and CDR2 from the germline V gene are SNHLY and FYNNEI. The CDR3 nucleotides read TGTGCCAGCAGTTCCAGTTACACCGGGGAGCTGTTTTTT. Protein sequence: CASSSSYTGELFF.

The chain has TRBV7-9 and TRBJ2-1; 7 nucleotides align to TRBD1. V lost 8 bases and J lost 4; bases outside the gene matches: 8. There are 14 residues in the CDR3. Germline CDR1 and CDR2: SEHNR and FQNEAQ (reference sequence). CDR3 in amino acids: CASASTGVYNEQFF. CDR3 bases: TGTGCCAGCGCCTCAACAGGGGTTTACAATGAGCAGTTCTTC.

J is TRBJ2-5 and V is TRBV7-9; D unresolved. V shed 1 base and J shed 5 bases, with 8 bases lying between them. Germline V gene data show CDR1 as SEHNR and CDR2 as FQNEAQ (reference sequence). The CDR3 loop spans 13 amino acids. CDR3: CASSLGRWETQYF. In DNA form, the CDR3 reads TGTGCCAGCAGCTTAGGCAGGTGGGAGACCCAGTACTTC.

The chain's CDR3 is CSVGGQGLIGELFF. The CDR3 DNA is TGCAGCGTGGGAGGACAGGGGTTAATCGGGGAGCTGTTTTTT. This chain links TRBV29-1 with TRBJ2-2, with 9 bases lining up with TRBD1. This CDR3 comprises 14 residues. The germline gives CDR1 SQVTM, CDR2 ANQGSEA. V shed 6 bases, J shed 7 bases, and the junction held 9 bases outside the gene matches.

J is TRBJ1-2 and V is TRBV4-1; possibly TRBD1 for D (5 bases). The CDR3 spans 16 residues. From germline, CDR1 is MGHRA and CDR2 YSYEKL. Trimming left V 0 bases short and J 4 bases short, with 15 bases between. The CDR3 here is CASSQDPGGASYGYTF. For the CDR3, the DNA is TGCGCCAGCAGCCAAGATCCCGGAGGGGCCTCCTATGGCTACACCTTC.

The chain's CDR3 is CASSEFGRGGALGGYTF. CDR3 DNA sequence: TGTGCCAGCAGTGAATTCGGCAGGGGTGGGGCATTGGGAGGCTACACCTTC. The V gene is TRBV25-1, the J gene TRBJ1-2; a weak D match, TRBD1 (6 bases). Germline V gene data show CDR1 as MGHDK and CDR2 as SYGVNS. Trimming pared 1 base from V and 8 bases from J, leaving 23 bases between. The CDR3 is 17 residues long.

The CDR3 sequence is CASSFRVDSPLHF. The CDR3 bases are TGTGCCAGCAGCTTCAGGGTTGATTCACCCCTCCACTTT. The V call is TRBV5-6, the J call TRBJ1-6; a possible D gene is TRBD1 (5 bases). The CDR3 totals 13 residues. Germline V gene data show CDR1 as SGHDT and CDR2 as YYEEEE. V dropped 2 bases and J dropped 8 bases, with 8 bases sitting between them.

This chain links TRBV7-7 with TRBJ2-1, with TRBD2 matching over 13 bases. Trimming took 4 bases from V and 9 from J; bases not matched to a gene: 6. The CDR3 covers 15 residues. The germline CDR1 and CDR2 sequences are SSHAT and FNYEAQ (reference sequence). CDR3 nucleotides: TGTGCCAGCAGCTCGGGACTAGCGGGGTCCTCTGAGCAGTTCTTC. Translation gives CASSSGLAGSSEQFF. The full variable domain, its missing parts supplied by reference TRBV7-7 and TRBJ2-1, is GAGVSQSPRYKVTKRGQDVTLRCDPISSHATLYWYQQALGQGPEFLTYFNYEAQPDKSGLPSDRFSAERPEGSISTLTIQRTEQRDSAMYRCASSSGLAGSSEQFFGPGTRLTVL.

V gene TRBV4-2 combines with J gene TRBJ1-5; 8 bases map to TRBD1. Germline V lookup: CDR1 LGHNA, CDR2 YNFKEQ. CDR3 size: 14 residues. Trimming took 4 bases from V and 11 from J; bases not matched to a gene: 10. CDR3 protein: CASSLDRGSSAQHF. The CDR3, as DNA: TGTGCCAGCAGCCTCGACAGGGGATCGTCGGCCCAGCATTTT.

This sequence joins TRBV10-3 and TRBJ1-1, with 7 bases identical to TRBD1. CDR3 length: 13 amino acids. V lost 7 bases to trimming and J lost 1 base; unmatched junction nucleotides: 3. CDR1 is ENHRY and CDR2 is SYGVKD in the germline V gene. The CDR3 is CAIKTGWNTEAFF. Written as DNA, the CDR3 is TGTGCCATCAAGACAGGGTGGAACACTGAAGCTTTCTTT.

The chain's CDR3 is CASSLGRGASNSPLHF. The CDR3 DNA reads TGTGCCAGCAGCTTGGGCAGGGGAGCCTCTAATTCACCCCTCCACTTT. The chain has TRBV5-6 and TRBJ1-6; TRBD1 is a possible D gene (6 bases). Germline CDR1 SGHDT, CDR2 YYEEEE. There are 16 residues in the CDR3. Trimming stripped 0 bases from V and 6 bases from J, with 13 bases between.

V and J are TRBV30 and TRBJ1-1, with a weak D call TRBD1 (6 bases). The CDR3 length is 15 residues. Trimming removed 2 bases from V and 4 bases from J, with 17 bases in between. The V gene's germline CDR1 is GTSNPN and CDR2 SVGIG (reference sequence). The CDR3, as DNA: TGTGCCTGGAGTAATTTAGGGGGGGAGGGCACTGAAGCTTTCTTT. Its translation: CAWSNLGGEGTEAFF.

The V and J genes are TRBV9 and TRBJ2-1; TRBD2 aligns across 10 bases. Germline trimming cut 0 bases from V and 6 bases from J; bases unmatched to any gene: 6. Germline CDR1 is SGDLS and CDR2 is YYNGEE. The CDR3 sequence is 16 residues long. In DNA form, the CDR3 reads TGTGCCAGCAGCGTAGTGAGCGGGGGGGAGGGCAATGAGCAGTTCTTC. Residues: CASSVVSGGEGNEQFF.

The chain is built from TRBV7-9 and TRBJ2-1; the D gene is possibly TRBD1 (5 bases). The CDR3 loop spans 15 amino acids. Germline-derived CDR1 and CDR2 are SEHNR and FQNEAQ (reference sequence). Trimming left V 2 bases short and J 4 bases short, with 12 bases between. CDR3 bases: TGTGCCAGCAGCTTAAAGACAGCATTATACAATGAGCAGTTCTTC. Its protein is CASSLKTALYNEQFF.